Listed below are T cell receptor beta chains from one sample, sequenced in a study of T cell repertoires in cytomegalovirus infection. TCRdb reprocessed the reads with MiXCR, giving one entry per CDR3 protein. The sample lists 200,000 to 250,000 distinct CDR3 sequences; over 20% were seen once. Sequenced input: CD8+ T cells from PBMCs. The receptors shown here come from a human donor in good health (CMV status not recorded). Some clones in this sample may be carry-over from other donors' samples. The CDR3 runs from the conserved cysteine through the conserved F or W. The D gene is left open where the match is weak. Rows may omit the clone size; those that give it use once, few, many or a size class.

clone_size | cdr3_length | d_call | j_call | v_call | cdr3_aa | cdr3_nt
few | 16 | NA | TRBJ2-5 | TRBV2 | CASSEGGGGLRETQYF | TGTGCCAGCAGTGAAGGAGGCGGGGGCCTCCGGGAGACCCAGTACTTC
NA | 13 | NA | TRBJ1-5 | TRBV20-1 | CSARESGYQPQHF | TGCAGTGCTAGAGAATCGGGGTATCAGCCCCAGCATTTT
NA | 14 | NA | TRBJ2-7 | TRBV6-2/TRBV6-3 | CASRSGMKSYEQYF | TGTGCCAGCCGATCCGGCATGAAGTCCTACGAGCAGTACTTC
NA | 15 | TRBD1 | TRBJ2-7 | TRBV6-1 | CASNGPGTGDYEQYF | TGTGCCAGCAATGGCCCCGGGACAGGGGACTACGAGCAGTACTTC
NA | 12 | NA | TRBJ2-5 | TRBV10-3 | CAISMGVETQYF | TGTGCCATCAGTATGGGTGTGGAGACCCAGTACTTC
few | 16 | TRBD1 | TRBJ1-6 | TRBV7-8 | CASRDRDRGRDSPLHF | TGTGCCAGCAGAGACCGGGACAGGGGAAGGGATTCACCCCTCCACTTT
NA | 16 | TRBD2 | TRBJ2-3 | TRBV28 | CASSLTLAGGTDTQYF | TGTGCCAGCAGTTTAACATTGGCGGGGGGCACAGATACGCAGTATTTT
few | 10 | NA | TRBJ2-6 | TRBV7-8 | CASSSNVLTF | TGTGCCAGCAGCTCCAACGTCCTGACTTTC
many | 17 | NA | TRBJ1-5 | TRBV28 | CASSLPDRSYSNQPQHF | TGTGCCAGCAGTTTGCCGGACAGAAGCTATAGCAATCAGCCCCAGCATTTT
NA | 14 | NA | TRBJ1-4 | TRBV19 | CASSIGVENEKLFF | TGTGCCAGTAGTATCGGGGTAGAAAATGAAAAACTGTTTTTT
NA | 11 | NA | TRBJ2-1 | TRBV5-1 | CASSFGGLRLF | TGCGCCAGCAGCTTTGGGGGACTTCGGCTCTTC
many | 16 | NA | TRBJ1-2 | TRBV4-2 | CASSQTIRTDYYGYTF | TGTGCCAGCAGCCAGACAATTCGGACGGACTACTATGGCTACACCTTC
NA | 13 | NA | TRBJ2-1 | TRBV3-1 | CASSQGYLDEQFF | TGTGCCAGCAGCCAAGGCTACCTGGATGAGCAGTTCTTC
NA | 17 | NA | TRBJ2-1 | TRBV27 | CASSLSASRSSYNEQFF | TGTGCCAGCAGTTTATCGGCTAGCAGGAGCTCCTACAATGAGCAGTTCTTC
NA | 14 | TRBD1 | TRBJ2-5 | TRBV11-2 | CASSLQTGQETQYF | TGTGCCAGCAGCCTCCAGACAGGGCAAGAGACCCAGTACTTC
medium-sized | 15 | NA | TRBJ2-1 | TRBV7-2 | CASSLTESSYNEQFF | TGTGCCAGCAGCTTAACAGAGAGCTCCTACAATGAGCAGTTCTTC
NA | 14 | NA | TRBJ1-2 | TRBV28 | CASRAFELPYGYTF | TGTGCCAGCAGGGCATTCGAGTTACCCTATGGCTACACCTTC
NA | 15 | NA | TRBJ2-1 | TRBV7-9 | CASSEAGAIYNEQFF | TGTGCCAGCAGCGAGGCGGGGGCCATCTACAATGAGCAGTTCTTC
NA | 16 | NA | TRBJ1-5 | TRBV5-1 | CASSLEGGGEWQPQHF | TGCGCCAGCAGCTTGGAAGGAGGGGGGGAGTGGCAGCCCCAGCATTTT
NA | 14 | NA | TRBJ1-2 | TRBV20-1 | CSARDTGLGYGYTF | TGCAGTGCTAGAGATACAGGACTCGGCTATGGCTACACCTTC
NA | 15 | NA | TRBJ1-2 | TRBV5-1 | CASYAGTAANYGYTF | TGCGCCAGCTACGCCGGGACCGCGGCTAACTATGGCTACACCTTC
many | 12 | TRBD2 | TRBJ2-7 | TRBV7-6 | CASGLAGYEQYF | TGTGCCAGCGGACTAGCGGGGTACGAGCAGTACTTC
few | 15 | NA | TRBJ2-7 | TRBV19 | CASSIEDGYSYEQYF | TGTGCCAGTAGTATTGAGGACGGCTACTCCTACGAGCAGTACTTC
NA | 15 | NA | TRBJ1-4 | TRBV28 | CASTPMVLANEKLFF | TGTGCCAGCACCCCCATGGTATTGGCTAATGAAAAACTGTTTTTT
few | 14 | NA | TRBJ1-2 | TRBV4-1 | CASSQDPAAYGYTF | TGCGCCAGCAGCCAAGATCCGGCAGCCTATGGCTACACCTTC
few | 16 | NA | TRBJ2-3 | TRBV3-1 | CASSLLGGSSTDTQYF | TGTGCCAGCAGCCTATTGGGCGGGTCTAGCACAGATACGCAGTATTTT
few | 14 | NA | TRBJ1-1 | TRBV20-1 | CSANGVGVNTEAFF | TGCAGTGCAAATGGGGTGGGGGTGAACACTGAAGCTTTCTTT
NA | 15 | NA | TRBJ2-3 | TRBV2 | CASSEVTWGTDTQYF | TGTGCCAGCAGTGAAGTCACATGGGGCACAGATACGCAGTATTTT
few | 13 | NA | TRBJ2-3 | TRBV7-3 | CASSLIATDTQYF | TGTGCCAGCAGCTTAATTGCCACAGATACGCAGTATTTT
NA | 18 | TRBD1 | TRBJ1-5 | TRBV14 | CASSQAPRGQGRNQPQHF | TGTGCCAGCAGCCAAGCCCCCCGAGGACAGGGACGCAATCAGCCCCAGCATTTT
many | 13 | NA | TRBJ2-2 | TRBV7-8 | CASSGRVTGELFF | TGTGCCAGCAGCGGCAGGGTCACCGGGGAGCTGTTTTTT
many | 17 | TRBD1 | TRBJ1-1 | TRBV7-6 | CASSLGRDRGANTEAFF | TGTGCCAGCAGCTTAGGACGGGACAGGGGGGCAAACACTGAAGCTTTCTTT
few | 13 | NA | TRBJ2-7 | TRBV29-1 | CSVGPGGVYEQYF | TGCAGCGTTGGCCCTGGAGGGGTCTACGAGCAGTACTTC
once | 15 | NA | TRBJ1-1 | TRBV11-2 | CASSTLAGVNTEAFF | TGTGCCAGCAGCACATTGGCAGGTGTGAACACTGAAGCTTTCTTT
few | 13 | TRBD1 | TRBJ1-1 | TRBV29-1 | CSVEPGQRLEAFF | TGCAGCGTTGAACCGGGACAGAGGCTTGAAGCTTTCTTT
few | 14 | NA | TRBJ2-7 | TRBV7-9 | CASSLVGPALEQYF | TGTGCCAGCAGCTTAGTGGGCCCAGCGTTGGAGCAGTACTTC
few | 14 | TRBD2 | TRBJ2-7 | TRBV12-3/TRBV12-4 | CASSGRESSYEQYF | TGTGCCAGCAGTGGGAGGGAAAGCTCCTACGAGCAGTACTTC
many | 16 | NA | TRBJ1-2 | TRBV7-9 | CASSSTGIHLIDGYTF | TGTGCCAGCAGCTCCACAGGGATCCACCTGATTGATGGCTACACCTTC
NA | 18 | TRBD2 | TRBJ2-1 | TRBV15 | CATRGGTSGESSYNEQFF | TGTGCCACCAGGGGTGGCACTAGCGGGGAGAGCTCCTACAATGAGCAGTTCTTC
many | 12 | TRBD1 | TRBJ2-7 | TRBV29-1 | CSVETGYNEQYF | TGCAGCGTTGAGACAGGGTACAACGAGCAGTACTTC
NA | 13 | NA | TRBJ2-5 | TRBV2 | CASGLTGGETQYF | TGTGCCAGTGGACTCACCGGTGGAGAGACCCAGTACTTC
few | 12 | NA | TRBJ2-7 | TRBV10-3 | CAISEGGNEQYF | TGTGCCATCAGTGAGGGAGGGAACGAGCAGTACTTC
few | 15 | NA | TRBJ2-1 | TRBV19 | CASSLGDSVGNEQFF | TGTGCCAGTAGCCTGGGGGACTCGGTGGGCAATGAGCAGTTCTTC
NA | 12 | NA | TRBJ2-3 | TRBV12-3/TRBV12-4 | CASEQGTDTQYF | TGTGCCAGCGAACAGGGCACAGATACGCAGTATTTT
few | 12 | NA | TRBJ2-1 | TRBV6-2/TRBV6-3 | CASSLYYNEQFF | TGTGCCAGCAGCCTCTACTACAATGAGCAGTTCTTC
NA | 17 | TRBD2 | TRBJ2-7 | TRBV20-1 | CSASAYSGLPKSYEQYF | TGCAGTGCTAGTGCCTACTCGGGACTACCAAAGTCCTACGAGCAGTACTTC
NA | 13 | NA | TRBJ1-3 | TRBV28 | CASGTSSGNTIYF | TGTGCCAGCGGTACTTCCTCTGGAAACACCATATATTTT
NA | 14 | NA | TRBJ1-5 | TRBV20-1 | CSARDEGVYQPQHF | TGCAGTGCTAGAGACGAGGGGGTCTATCAGCCCCAGCATTTT
few | 15 | NA | TRBJ2-3 | TRBV20-1 | CSATNKDYYLDTQYF | TGCAGTGCCACAAATAAAGATTATTATTTGGATACGCAGTATTTT
few | 13 | NA | TRBJ2-1 | TRBV15 | CATSRARIDEQFF | TGTGCCACCAGCAGAGCTCGAATCGATGAGCAGTTCTTC
many | 15 | TRBD1 | TRBJ1-1 | TRBV27 | CASSTLYRGRWVAFF | TGTGCCAGCAGTACTCTATACAGGGGGCGGTGGGTAGCTTTCTTT
NA | 14 | TRBD1 | TRBJ2-7 | TRBV9 | CASSVDGQGYEQYF | TGTGCCAGCAGCGTAGATGGACAGGGGTACGAGCAGTACTTC
many | 13 | NA | TRBJ2-3 | TRBV14 | CASSRRGADTQYF | TGTGCCAGCAGCCGGCGGGGAGCAGATACGCAGTATTTT
many | 12 | TRBD1 | TRBJ2-7 | TRBV14 | CASSSLPDRWYF | TGTGCCAGCAGCTCCCTTCCGGACAGGTGGTACTTC
many | 15 | TRBD2 | TRBJ2-7 | TRBV7-2 | CASSLGLAGVGEQYF | TGTGCCAGCAGCCTTGGACTAGCGGGGGTCGGTGAGCAGTACTTC
NA | 14 | NA | TRBJ2-7 | TRBV7-6 | CASSFWDFTCEQYF | TGTGCCAGCAGCTTTTGGGACTTCACCTGCGAGCAGTACTTC
many | 16 | NA | TRBJ1-2 | TRBV7-2 | CASSPTKQANYYGYTF | TGTGCCAGCAGCCCCACGAAGCAGGCCAACTACTATGGCTACACCTTC